Below, 13 T cell receptor beta chains from the same sample are listed, as sequenced in a study of blood T cell repertoires in COVID-19. The repertoire was sequenced with immunoSEQ multiplex PCR; TCRdb's copy has only in-frame clones and lacks some. The repertoire includes tens of thousands of clones, approximately 90% of them detected once, and about a tenth sits in the top ten. The sample taken for sequencing was peripheral blood. These receptors were collected from a man in his 70s with active or convalescent COVID-19.

The CDR3 loop is CASSLGILSGANVLTF. The CDR3 DNA reads as TGCGCCAGCAGCTTGGGCATCCTATCTGGGGCCAACGTCCTGACTTTC. The J gene is TRBJ2-6, the V gene TRBV5-1; D gene unclear. Per the germline V gene, CDR1 is SGHRS and CDR2 is YFSETQ. The germline V and J ends were trimmed by 0 bases and 1 base, with 8 bases remaining between them. The CDR3 length is 16 residues.

This chain joins TRBV5-4 and TRBJ2-7, with 9 bases aligning to TRBD1. The V and J ends lost 4 bases and 6 bases, in that order; junction bases with no gene match: 8. This CDR3 comprises 14 residues. Germline CDR1 SGHNT, CDR2 YYREEE (reference sequence). CDR3 protein: CASSITSDRGEQYF. In DNA form, the CDR3 reads TGTGCCAGCAGCATAACCTCGGACAGGGGCGAGCAGTACTTC.

The J gene is TRBJ1-2, the V gene TRBV6-2 or TRBV6-3, with D hard to call. V was cut by 5 bases and J by 8 bases, with 12 bases left in between. This CDR3 comprises 12 residues. Germline CDR1 is MNHEY and CDR2 is SVGEGT. CDR3 amino acids: CASSSTSRGYTF. For the CDR3, the DNA is TGTGCCAGCAGTAGCACGTCGCGGGGCTACACCTTC.

CDR3 region: CARSPPLPSGSISDTQYF. CDR3 sequence (DNA): TGTGCCAGAAGCCCACCCCTTCCCAGCGGGAGTATCTCAGATACGCAGTATTTT. The chain is built from TRBV7-5 and TRBJ2-3; the D call TRBD2 from the table was never checked on the DNA. TRBV7-5 is a known pseudogene. The CDR3 has 18 amino acids.

The CDR3, as DNA: TGTGCCAGCAGCGTCCGGACAGGGGGGAATGAGCAGTTCTTC. It codes for CASSVRTGGNEQFF. This sequence joins TRBV7-3 and TRBJ2-1; 10 bases are shared with TRBD1. The CDR3 runs 14 residues. V shed 5 bases and J 7 bases; nucleotides not matched to a gene: 5. The germline V gene has CDR1 SGHTA and CDR2 FQGTGA.

V gene TRBV25-1 combines with J gene TRBJ2-5; TRBD1 aligns across 8 bases. CDR1 is MGHDK, CDR2 SYGVNS, per germline. The CDR3 consists of 16 residues. The V gene end was trimmed by 1 base and the J gene end by 5 bases; junction bases not matched to a gene: 9. CDR3 residues: CASSEWGRGRGETQYF. The DNA of the CDR3 is TGTGCCAGCAGTGAATGGGGCAGGGGGCGCGGGGAGACCCAGTACTTC.

The CDR3 loop is CASSPDRGSYNEQFF. The CDR3 DNA reads as TGTGCCAGCAGTCCGGACAGGGGGTCCTACAATGAGCAGTTCTTC. The chain has TRBV27 and TRBJ2-1; 10 positions match TRBD1. The CDR3 has 15 residues. CDR1 is MNHEY, CDR2 SMNVEV, per germline (reference sequence). The J segment lost 1 base and the V segment lost 5 bases, leaving 2 bases of the junction unmatched.

The gene calls are TRBV4-2 and TRBJ2-3, with 13 nucleotides matching TRBD2. The CDR3 runs to 15 residues. Losses at the gene ends were 4 bases for V and 4 bases for J; bases not matched to a gene: 2. CDR1 is LGHNA, CDR2 YNFKEQ, per germline. As DNA, the CDR3 is TGTGCCAGCAGCCCACTAGCGGGAGGGGCAGATACGCAGTATTTT. This gives the protein CASSPLAGGADTQYF.

This clone was observed a few times. The chain recombines TRBV5-4 with TRBJ1-6; D might be TRBD1 (5 bases). The CDR3 covers 14 residues. The V end lost 0 bases, the J end lost 8 bases, and 9 bases lay between the germline ends. Germline values: CDR1 SGHNT, CDR2 YYREEE (reference sequence). This chain's CDR3 is CASSLDRSDSPLHF. CDR3 DNA sequence: TGTGCCAGCAGCTTGGACAGGAGCGATTCACCCCTCCACTTT.

The chain recombines TRBV11-3 with TRBJ2-3; D might be TRBD2 (6 bases). The CDR3 sequence is 15 residues long. V lost 8 bases and J lost 1, with 16 bases in between. Germline V gene data show CDR1 as SGHNT and CDR2 as YENEEA. CDR3 in DNA: TGTGCCAGCTCACCACTCGGGAGAGGCACAGATACGCAGTATTTT. Translated, it gives CASSPLGRGTDTQYF.

The gene calls are TRBV6-7 and TRBJ2-7; D perhaps matches TRBD1 (7 bases). TRBV6-7 falls under the ORF class, with uncertain function. V lost 0 bases to trimming and J lost 5 bases, with 11 bases between them. CDR3 length: 14 amino acids. The DNA of the CDR3 is TGTGCCAGCAGTTACTCGACAGGGAGGCACGAGCAGTACTTC. Protein sequence: CASSYSTGRHEQYF.

V is TRBV28 and J is TRBJ2-7; 11 positions match TRBD1. Trimming removed 10 bases from V and 5 bases from J; junction bases left unmatched: 16. CDR1 MDHEN and CDR2 SYDVKM come from the germline V gene. There are 16 residues in the CDR3. The CDR3 DNA reads TGTGCCACCCTTCCACGGTTGGGACAGGGGGTGGACGAGCAGTACTTC. It codes for CATLPRLGQGVDEQYF.

CDR3 residues: CASSHGTGNTEAFF. CDR3 nucleotide sequence: TGTGCCAGCAGTCATGGGACAGGGAACACTGAAGCTTTCTTT. The J gene is TRBJ1-1, the V gene TRBV28; 8 bases line up with TRBD1. Germline V gene sequence: CDR1 MDHEN, CDR2 SYDVKM. The J segment lost 1 base and the V segment lost 5 bases, leaving 3 bases of the junction unmatched. This CDR3 spans 14 amino acids.